Listed below are T cell receptor beta chains from one sample, sequenced in a study of monozygotic twins with inflammatory bowel disease. Each CDR3 protein gets one entry in TCRdb, which reprocessed the 5' RACE reads and gives no DNA. The sample totals some 150,000 distinct CDR3 sequences. The sample taken for sequencing was blood. Receptors originate from a human donor with ulcerative colitis or Crohn's disease, or a healthy co-twin of an affected twin (not recorded which). Both conserved end residues are part of each CDR3.

len,v_gene,j_gene,CDR3aa
19,TRBV11-2,TRBJ2-1,CASSPLTSGGAWVRNEQFF
15,TRBV12-3/TRBV12-4,TRBJ2-2,CASSRRRSNTGELFF
15,TRBV20-1,TRBJ1-2,CSARPRDRARYGYTF
12,TRBV20-1,TRBJ2-1,CSFRGGNNEQFF
12,TRBV7-2,TRBJ1-6,CASSLAISPLHF
13,TRBV29-1,TRBJ1-2,CSVEGDLLGGYTF
13,TRBV29-1,TRBJ1-4,CSVVWGINEKLFF
17,TRBV24-1,TRBJ2-5,CATSDSPGQGARETQYF
17,TRBV9,TRBJ2-6,CASSVAPGGSGANVLTF
13,TRBV20-1,TRBJ2-7,CSARGWQGHEQYF
13,TRBV20-1,TRBJ2-7,CSARLTGTYEQYF
14,TRBV12-3/TRBV12-4,TRBJ1-3,CASSLRGVGNTIYF
18,TRBV4-3,TRBJ1-1,CASSQEIGGGIKNTEAFF
14,TRBV12-3/TRBV12-4,TRBJ1-3,CASSLGGSGNTIYF
15,TRBV29-1,TRBJ2-3,CSVERAGTRTDTQYF
16,TRBV30,TRBJ1-5,CAWSVRRGSGNQPQHF
15,TRBV28,TRBJ2-7,CASSSHRATIYEQYF
14,TRBV10-3,TRBJ2-3,CAIRPRGISDTQYF
15,TRBV5-1,TRBJ2-1,CASSLVLAGDNEQFF
16,TRBV10-3,TRBJ2-3,CAISESGSVGTDTQYF
18,TRBV5-1,TRBJ2-1,CASSSSSSGGASYNEQFF
12,TRBV20-1,TRBJ1-2,CSARSYGSGNTF
17,TRBV11-2,TRBJ2-1,CASSLDLGVRSYNEQFF
15,TRBV18,TRBJ2-2,CASSPGLPSTGELFF
13,TRBV28,TRBJ1-2,CASSATGGYGYTF
14,TRBV7-2,TRBJ1-1,CASRGRGSNTEAFF
22,TRBV4-2,TRBJ1-1,CASSPSGMGRPTQRGPNTEAFF
12,TRBV20-1,TRBJ1-1,CSANRANTEAFF
17,TRBV5-5,TRBJ2-1,CASSLGARAWGHNEQFF
15,TRBV11-2,TRBJ2-2,CASSLWTGYVGELFF
17,TRBV28,TRBJ2-1,CASSPPYLGVAPNEQFF
11,TRBV3-1,TRBJ2-7,CASSQVNEQYF
14,TRBV27,TRBJ1-4,CASARQATNEKLFF
15,TRBV5-6,TRBJ2-1,CASSGTSGRDNEQFF
15,TRBV19,TRBJ1-2,CASKTGVVRDYGYTF
14,TRBV29-1,TRBJ1-1,CSVPAGEANTEAFF
15,TRBV28,TRBJ1-1,CASSVPGTGRTEAFF
11,TRBV10-3,TRBJ2-7,CATLQGYEQYF
15,TRBV12-3/TRBV12-4,TRBJ1-5,CASSSGQGSNQPQHF
15,TRBV5-1,TRBJ2-1,CASSQGQGRYNEQFF
14,TRBV7-9,TRBJ2-3,CASSPRVSTDTQYF
13,TRBV29-1,TRBJ1-5,CSVNGGSNQPQHF
14,TRBV7-2,TRBJ1-6,CATRRDRYNSPLHF
15,TRBV4-2,TRBJ2-7,CASSQGGQNYYEQYF
16,TRBV5-6,TRBJ2-3,CASSLGRGDSTDTQYF
14,TRBV9,TRBJ2-4,CASSEDIKGGIQYF
15,TRBV7-2,TRBJ2-1,CASSLDATRGTEQFF
16,TRBV20-1,TRBJ2-1,CSARSRSGEGYNEQFF
13,TRBV5-1,TRBJ2-2,CASRTSWSGELFF
14,TRBV5-1,TRBJ1-1,CASSLDVLGTEAFF
14,TRBV5-1,TRBJ1-1,CASSLDNRPRGAFF
15,TRBV29-1,TRBJ2-1,CSAGLAGGSYNEQFF
13,TRBV5-1,TRBJ2-5,CASSLRVEETQYF
14,TRBV5-1,TRBJ2-3,CASSPVGSTDTQYF
14,TRBV7-6,TRBJ2-2,CASSFLSNTGELFF